This is a list of T cell receptor beta chains from one sample in a study of blood T cells in healthy people across ages. TCRdb recomputed calls from the 5' RACE reads with MiXCR, one row per CDR3 protein. The sample has hundreds of thousands of distinct CDR3 sequences, roughly 32% seen once; the top ten hold 15%. Sequenced input: blood. Source of these receptors: an elderly woman in good health. Each CDR3 is given with its conserved first and last residue. D genes are given only for firm matches. A row's size may be missing; if present it is once, few, many or a size class.

abundance	v_gene	d_gene	j_gene	CDR3nt	CDR3aa
NA	TRBV6-1	TRBD2	TRBJ2-1	TGTGCCAGCAGGGACGGACAGGCGGGGGGGTCCTACAATGAGCAGTTCTTC	CASRDGQAGGSYNEQFF
many	TRBV7-9	NA	TRBJ2-5	TGTGCCAGCAGCTTAGAGTCCCTACAAGAGACCCAGTACTTC	CASSLESLQETQYF
many	TRBV10-3	NA	TRBJ2-2	TGTGCCATCAGTGACTCGGGATCCGGGGAGCTGTTTTTT	CAISDSGSGELFF
NA	TRBV6-5	NA	TRBJ2-7	TGTGCCAGCAGTAGGGACGTCTCCTACGAGCAGTACTTC	CASSRDVSYEQYF
NA	TRBV21-1	NA	TRBJ2-5	TGTGCCAGCAGCATCCTCGGGACCCAGTACTTC	CASSILGTQYF
many	TRBV7-2	NA	TRBJ1-5	TGTGCCAGCAGCTCGGACAGTAGCAATCAGCCCCAGCATTTT	CASSSDSSNQPQHF
few	TRBV6-6	NA	TRBJ2-5	TGTGCCAGCCAGGGACCCCCGCAAGAGACCCAGTACTTC	CASQGPPQETQYF
NA	TRBV7-8	NA	TRBJ2-3	TGTGCCAGCAGCCCGTATGGGGATACGCAGTATTTT	CASSPYGDTQYF
many	TRBV3-1	NA	TRBJ2-5	TGTGCCAGCAGCCAATTGGATGGGCAAGAGACCCAGTACTTC	CASSQLDGQETQYF
many	TRBV19	NA	TRBJ2-7	TGTGCCAGTAGTTCCTCCACTTCCGGCGAGCAGTACTTC	CASSSSTSGEQYF
NA	TRBV5-1	TRBD2	TRBJ2-3	TGCGCCAGCAGCTCCTTGACTAGCGGATATACAGATACGCAGTATTTT	CASSSLTSGYTDTQYF
NA	TRBV6-2/TRBV6-3	NA	TRBJ2-7	TGTGCCAGCAGCGGAGGGGACCCAGGGGAAGAGCAGTACTTC	CASSGGDPGEEQYF
few	TRBV9	TRBD2	TRBJ2-3	TGTGCCAGCAGCGTAGGAACAGGAGCGGGGGGTGCAGATACGCAGTATTTT	CASSVGTGAGGADTQYF
many	TRBV20-1	NA	TRBJ1-2	TGCAGTGCTAGAGATGGGCTCAGGATTAATGGCTACACCTTC	CSARDGLRINGYTF
few	TRBV20-1	TRBD1	TRBJ1-4	TGCAGTGCTTCTGGGACAGGGTGGGGTGAACTGTTTTTT	CSASGTGWGELFF
many	TRBV5-1	NA	TRBJ2-7	TGCGCCAGCAGCTTGGAAGGGGTCGAGCAGTACTTC	CASSLEGVEQYF
NA	TRBV7-9	NA	TRBJ1-1	TGTGCCAGCAGCTTCACCGCATGGGTGGGTAAGGCTGAAGCTTTCTTT	CASSFTAWVGKAEAFF
many	TRBV20-1	TRBD2	TRBJ2-3	TGCAGTGCAACACTAGCGGGGGGAAACACAGATACGCAGTATTTT	CSATLAGGNTDTQYF
NA	TRBV18	NA	TRBJ1-1	TGTGCCAGCTCACAAGATTGGGGTGCCAACACTGGAGCTTTCTTT	CASSQDWGANTGAFF
many	TRBV6-5	NA	TRBJ2-3	TGTGCCAGCAGTCTCCGCCGGGACCTCACGCAGTATTTT	CASSLRRDLTQYF
many	TRBV7-2	TRBD1	TRBJ1-5	TGTGCCAGCAGCTCGGACAGGAGCAATCAGCCCCAGCATTTT	CASSSDRSNQPQHF
many	TRBV12-3/TRBV12-4	TRBD1	TRBJ2-3	TGTGCCAGCAGTACACCGACAGGGGATGGGGCAGATACGCAGTATTTT	CASSTPTGDGADTQYF